These T cell receptor beta chains were read from a single sample in a study of shared clonotypes between healthy human individuals. Libraries were prepared by immunoSEQ multiplex PCR; TCRdb keeps only in-frame clonotypes and omits some of them. The sample holds over 2 million clones, under 95% seen once. The sample consisted of naive CD4+ T cells from PBMCs. These receptors all stem from a young man in good health. Some clones in this sample may be carry-over from other donors' samples. Both conserved end residues are part of each CDR3. The D gene is left open where the match is weak. Clone size, where shown, is once, few, many, or a class for clones that have expanded.

clone_size,j_call,v_call,d_call,cdr3_nt,cdr3_aa
.,TRBJ2-5,TRBV9,.,TGTGCCAGCAGCGTTTCAGGCGACCAAGAGACCCAGTACTTC,CASSVSGDQETQYF
.,TRBJ2-1,TRBV11-2,TRBD2,TGTGCCAGCTGGAATAGCGGGAGTAGATGGAATGAGCAGTTCTTC,CASWNSGSRWNEQFF
.,TRBJ1-6,TRBV28,.,TGTGCCAGCAGTTTACCGCTCCGGTCACCCCTCCACTTT,CASSLPLRSPLHF
.,TRBJ2-4,TRBV18,TRBD2,TGTGCCAGCTCAACGCTCCCGGGACTAGCGGGAGTGGGAAACATTCAGTACTTC,CASSTLPGLAGVGNIQYF
.,TRBJ2-2,TRBV6-6,.,TGTGCCAGCATCGCCTACACCGGGGAGCTGTTTTTT,CASIAYTGELFF
.,TRBJ2-2,TRBV5-1,.,TGCGCCAGCAGCTTGGTCCGGGGGCCGAACACCGGGGAGCTGTTTTTT,CASSLVRGPNTGELFF
.,TRBJ2-7,TRBV28,TRBD1,TGTGCCAGCAGTGGACCGGGACAGGGAATCGGCGAGCAGTACTTC,CASSGPGQGIGEQYF
.,TRBJ1-4,TRBV9,.,TGTGCCAGCAGCCGTAGAGCACAGGGAGGACCCGAAAAACTGTTTTTT,CASSRRAQGGPEKLFF
.,TRBJ2-6,TRBV6-5,TRBD1,TGTGCCAGTAACAGGGGGCTTGGGGCCAACGTCCTGACTTTC,CASNRGLGANVLTF
.,TRBJ2-2,TRBV2,.,TGTGCCAGCAAAGGCTATGTGGACACCGGGGAGCTGTTTTTT,CASKGYVDTGELFF
.,TRBJ1-2,TRBV10-2,.,TGCGCCGTTAGGGCAGGGAATGGCTACACCTTC,CAVRAGNGYTF
.,TRBJ1-2,TRBV14,TRBD1,TGTGCCAGCAGCCAAAACAGGGGGCGCGGTAGGGACGGCTACACCTTC,CASSQNRGRGRDGYTF
.,TRBJ2-1,TRBV18,TRBD2,TGTGCCAGCTCAGTACTGGGACTAGGAGTTTACTACAATGAGCAGTTCTTC,CASSVLGLGVYYNEQFF
.,TRBJ2-7,TRBV19,TRBD2,TGTGCCAGTAGTCCTGGGACTAGCGGGATAAAAGAAGAGCAGTACTTC,CASSPGTSGIKEEQYF
.,TRBJ1-5,TRBV7-6,.,TGTGCCAGCAGCTTAGACCAGAAGTCCCAGCATTTT,CASSLDQKSQHF
.,TRBJ2-2,TRBV11-3,.,TGTGCCAGCAGCACGCCCGCCGGGACTCAGAACACCGGGGAGCTGTTTTTT,CASSTPAGTQNTGELFF
.,TRBJ2-3,TRBV27,TRBD2,TGTGCCAGCAGTTCCTGGACTAGCGGGAGGGCCACAGATACGCAGTATTTT,CASSSWTSGRATDTQYF
.,TRBJ1-2,TRBV6-1,.,TGTGCCAGCAGGCCATCGGGGGGCATCTATGGCTACACCTTC,CASRPSGGIYGYTF
.,TRBJ1-5,TRBV7-6,.,TGTGCCAGCAGCCGGGACAACAATCAGCCCCAGCATTTT,CASSRDNNQPQHF
few,TRBJ1-2,TRBV5-1,TRBD1,TGCGCCAGCAGCCAAATCACAGGGGGCGGCTATGGCTACACCTTC,CASSQITGGGYGYTF